The clone carrying this T cell receptor beta chain was found many times. The antigen is undetermined. Time point specified: longitudinal time-point 3. The unsorted libraries were prepared from 2 million PBMCs (stored at -80 C). This specimen belongs to a study of neurological immune-mediated disorders. cDNA synthesis was performed by 5'RACE with 10-nucleotide random UMIs. TCRdb reprocessed the 5' RACE reads with MiXCR, giving one entry per CDR3 protein. The data contain 95,000 to 110,000 distinct CDR3 sequences, roughly 10% of them singletons. The CDR3 runs 15 residues. Between the trimmed V and J ends, which lost 3 bases and 5 bases, there was a span of 16 bases. Germline V CDR1 and CDR2: MGHRA, YSYEKL. Study-wide results and caveats: TCR clonal expansion peaked in HTLV-1-associated myelopathy patients and was lowest in multiple sclerosis patients.

The sequencing input was PBMCs. This clonotype was obtained from a female donor with HTLV-1-associated myelopathy (HAM/TSP). The chain uses TRBV4-1 and TRBJ2-5; tentatively, D is TRBD1 (6 bases). In nucleotides, the CDR3 is TGCGCCAGCAGCCAGATTAACAGGGTCGGGGAGACCCAGTACTTC. Translating gives CASSQINRVGETQYF.